The sequence of this T cell receptor (beta chain) was determined in a study of blood T cell repertoires in COVID-19. At the level of the study: The analysed material was cDNA or gDNA that came from T cells, B-cell-depleted T cells, or PBMCs.

The study counted Cohort 3 donors as recovered given two negative PCRs, clearance, or symptom resolution. This table comes from immunoSEQ multiplex PCR, and its TCRdb copy is limited to in-frame clones, with some not included. The table has around 450,000 clones, approximately 86% seen once; the top ten hold 0.7%. Sample: PBMCs or T cells enriched from blood (not recorded which). This sequence originates from a woman aged 18-30 years who had recovered from COVID-19.

CDR3 bases: TGTGCCACCAGCACGTCAGGGGGTGAGGAGACCCAGTACTTC. This codes for CATSTSGGEETQYF. The chain links TRBV15 to TRBJ2-5, with 7 bases lining up with TRBD1. This CDR3 region has 14 residues. The V gene's germline CDR1 is LNHNV and CDR2 YYDKDF (reference sequence). Unmatched junction bases numbered 7, after V lost 4 bases and J lost 5 bases. The whole variable domain, remainder taken from reference TRBV15 and TRBJ2-5, is DAMVIQNPRYQVTQFGKPVTLSCSQTLNHNVMYWYQQKSSQAPKLLFHYYDKDFNNEADTPDNFQSRRPNTSFCFLDIRSPGLGDTAMYLCATSTSGGEETQYFGPGTRLLVL.